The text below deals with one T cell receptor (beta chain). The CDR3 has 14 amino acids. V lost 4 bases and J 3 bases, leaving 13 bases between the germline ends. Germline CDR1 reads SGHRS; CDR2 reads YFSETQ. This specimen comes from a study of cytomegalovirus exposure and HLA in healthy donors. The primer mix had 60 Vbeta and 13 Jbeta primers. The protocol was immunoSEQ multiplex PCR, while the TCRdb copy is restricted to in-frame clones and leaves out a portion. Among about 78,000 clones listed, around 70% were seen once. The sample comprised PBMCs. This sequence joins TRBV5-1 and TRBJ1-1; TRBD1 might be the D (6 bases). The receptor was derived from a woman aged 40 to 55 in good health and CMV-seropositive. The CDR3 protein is CASSETTGYTEAFF. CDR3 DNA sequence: TGCGCCAGCAGCGAAACAACAGGGTACACTGAAGCTTTCTTT.